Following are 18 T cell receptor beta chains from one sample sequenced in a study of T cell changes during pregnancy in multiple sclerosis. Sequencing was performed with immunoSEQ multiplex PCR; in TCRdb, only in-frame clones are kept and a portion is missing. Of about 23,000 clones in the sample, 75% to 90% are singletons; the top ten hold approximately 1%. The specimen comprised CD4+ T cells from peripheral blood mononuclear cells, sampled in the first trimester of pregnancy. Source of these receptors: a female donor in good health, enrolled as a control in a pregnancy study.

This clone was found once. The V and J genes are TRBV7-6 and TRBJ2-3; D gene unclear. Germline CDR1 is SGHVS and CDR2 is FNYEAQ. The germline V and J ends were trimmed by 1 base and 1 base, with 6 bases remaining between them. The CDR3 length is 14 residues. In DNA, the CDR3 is TGTGCCAGCAGCTTAGGGGCACGCACAGATACGCAGTATTTT. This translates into CASSLGARTDTQYF.

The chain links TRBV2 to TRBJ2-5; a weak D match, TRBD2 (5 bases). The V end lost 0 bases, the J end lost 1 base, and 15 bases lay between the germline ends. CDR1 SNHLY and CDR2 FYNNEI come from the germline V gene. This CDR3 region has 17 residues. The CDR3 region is CASSEALLANVQETQYF. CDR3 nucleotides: TGTGCCAGCAGTGAAGCGCTGTTAGCGAACGTCCAAGAGACCCAGTACTTC.

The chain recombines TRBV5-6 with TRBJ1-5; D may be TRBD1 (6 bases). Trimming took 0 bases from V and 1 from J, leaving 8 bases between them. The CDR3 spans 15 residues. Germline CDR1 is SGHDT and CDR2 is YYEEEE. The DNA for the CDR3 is TGTGCCAGCAGCTTGGACAGGGAAAGCAATCAGCCCCAGCATTTT. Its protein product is CASSLDRESNQPQHF.

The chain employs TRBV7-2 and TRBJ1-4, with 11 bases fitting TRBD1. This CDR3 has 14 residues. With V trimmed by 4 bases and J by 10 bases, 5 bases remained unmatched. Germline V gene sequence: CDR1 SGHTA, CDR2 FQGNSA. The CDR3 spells CASSSGQGAGKLFF. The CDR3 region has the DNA TGTGCCAGCAGCTCAGGACAGGGGGCAGGAAAACTGTTTTTT.

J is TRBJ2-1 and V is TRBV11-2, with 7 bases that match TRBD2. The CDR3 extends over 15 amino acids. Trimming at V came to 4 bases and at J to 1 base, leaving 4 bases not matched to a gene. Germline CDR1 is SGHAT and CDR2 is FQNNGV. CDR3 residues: CASSSRGVSYNEQFF. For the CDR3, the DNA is TGTGCCAGCAGCTCACGGGGGGTGTCCTACAATGAGCAGTTCTTC.

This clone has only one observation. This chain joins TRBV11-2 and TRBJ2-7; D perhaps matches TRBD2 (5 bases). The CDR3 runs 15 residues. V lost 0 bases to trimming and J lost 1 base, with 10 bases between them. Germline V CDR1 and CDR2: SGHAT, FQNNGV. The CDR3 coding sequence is TGTGCCAGCAGCTTAGATCCCGGGATGTCCTACGAGCAGTACTTC. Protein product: CASSLDPGMSYEQYF.

This CDR3 is CASSSYSPGAYEQYF. The CDR3 region has the DNA TGTGCCAGCAGCTCATATTCCCCGGGTGCCTACGAGCAGTACTTC. The V call is TRBV11-2, the J call TRBJ2-7; D unclear. CDR1 and CDR2 from the germline V gene are SGHAT and FQNNGV. The CDR3 is 15 amino acids. Trimming took 4 bases from V and 2 from J, leaving 15 bases between them.

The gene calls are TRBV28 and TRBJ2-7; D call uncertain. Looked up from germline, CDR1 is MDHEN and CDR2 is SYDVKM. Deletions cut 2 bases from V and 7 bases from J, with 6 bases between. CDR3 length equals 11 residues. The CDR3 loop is CASSLASEQYF. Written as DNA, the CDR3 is TGTGCCAGCAGTTTAGCGAGTGAGCAGTACTTC.

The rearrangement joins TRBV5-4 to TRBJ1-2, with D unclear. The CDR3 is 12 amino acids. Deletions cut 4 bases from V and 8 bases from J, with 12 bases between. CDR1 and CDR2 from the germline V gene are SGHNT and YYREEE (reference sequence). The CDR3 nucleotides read TGTGCCAGCAGCCTGAGAACGTCAGGCTACACCTTC. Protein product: CASSLRTSGYTF.

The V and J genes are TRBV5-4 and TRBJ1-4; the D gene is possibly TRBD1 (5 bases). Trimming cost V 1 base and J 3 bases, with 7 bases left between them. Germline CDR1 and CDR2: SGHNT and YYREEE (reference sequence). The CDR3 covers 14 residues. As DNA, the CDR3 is TGTGCCAGCAGCTTGAAAGGGGCTAATGAAAAACTGTTTTTT. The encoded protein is CASSLKGANEKLFF.

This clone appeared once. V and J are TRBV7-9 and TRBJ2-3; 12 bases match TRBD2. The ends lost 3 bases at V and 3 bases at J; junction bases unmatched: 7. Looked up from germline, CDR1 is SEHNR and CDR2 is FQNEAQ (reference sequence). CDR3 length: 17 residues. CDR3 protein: CASSFPRTSGETDTQYF. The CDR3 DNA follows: TGTGCCAGCAGCTTCCCCAGGACTAGCGGGGAGACAGATACGCAGTATTTT.

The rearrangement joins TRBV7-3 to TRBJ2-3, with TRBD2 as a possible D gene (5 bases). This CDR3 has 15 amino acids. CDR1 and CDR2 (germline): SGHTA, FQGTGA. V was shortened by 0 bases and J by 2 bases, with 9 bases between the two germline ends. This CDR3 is CASSLTPSHTDTQYF. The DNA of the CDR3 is TGTGCCAGCAGCTTAACGCCTAGCCACACAGATACGCAGTATTTT.

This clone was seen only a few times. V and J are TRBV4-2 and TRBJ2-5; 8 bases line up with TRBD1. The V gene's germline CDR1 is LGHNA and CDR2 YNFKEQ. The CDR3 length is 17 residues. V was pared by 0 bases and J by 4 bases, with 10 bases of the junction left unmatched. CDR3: CASSQEETGEEGETQYF. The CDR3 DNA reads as TGTGCCAGCAGCCAAGAGGAGACAGGGGAAGAGGGAGAGACCCAGTACTTC.

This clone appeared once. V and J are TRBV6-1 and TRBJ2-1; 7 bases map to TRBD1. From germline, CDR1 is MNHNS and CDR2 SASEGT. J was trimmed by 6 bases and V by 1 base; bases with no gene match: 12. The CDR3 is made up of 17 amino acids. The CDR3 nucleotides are TGTGCCAGCAGTGAAGAGGGGGCGGGTGGCATACGCAATGAGCAGTTCTTC. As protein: CASSEEGAGGIRNEQFF.

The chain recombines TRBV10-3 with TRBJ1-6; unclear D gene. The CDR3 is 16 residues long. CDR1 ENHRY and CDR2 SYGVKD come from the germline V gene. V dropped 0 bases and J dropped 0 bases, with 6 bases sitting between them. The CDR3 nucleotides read TGTGCCATCAGTGAGTCGGAGCTCTCCTATAATTCACCCCTCCACTTT. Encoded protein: CAISESELSYNSPLHF.

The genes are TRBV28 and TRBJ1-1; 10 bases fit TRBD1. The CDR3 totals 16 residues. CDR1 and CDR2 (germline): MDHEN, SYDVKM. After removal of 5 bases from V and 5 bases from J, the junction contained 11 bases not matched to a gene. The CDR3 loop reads CASSPGTGASGTEAFF. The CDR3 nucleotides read TGTGCCAGCAGTCCCGGGACAGGGGCATCGGGGACTGAAGCTTTCTTT.

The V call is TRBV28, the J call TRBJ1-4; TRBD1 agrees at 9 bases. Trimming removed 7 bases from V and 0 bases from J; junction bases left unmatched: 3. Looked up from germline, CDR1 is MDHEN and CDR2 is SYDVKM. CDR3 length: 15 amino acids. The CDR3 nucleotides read TGTGCCAGCAAACGACAGGGGGCAACTAATGAAAAACTGTTTTTT. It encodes CASKRQGATNEKLFF.

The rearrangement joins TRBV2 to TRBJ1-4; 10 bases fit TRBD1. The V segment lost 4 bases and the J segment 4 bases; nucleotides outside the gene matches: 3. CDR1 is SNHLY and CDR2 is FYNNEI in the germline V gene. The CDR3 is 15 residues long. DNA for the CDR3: TGTGCCAGCAGTGGGGACAGGGGATTTAATGAAAAACTGTTTTTT. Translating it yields CASSGDRGFNEKLFF. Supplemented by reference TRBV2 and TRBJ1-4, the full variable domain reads EPEVTQTPSHQVTQMGQEVILRCVPISNHLYFYWYRQILGQKVEFLVSFYNNEISEKSEIFDDQFSVERPDGSNFTLKIRSTKLEDSAMYFCASSGDRGFNEKLFFGSGTQLSVL.